These T cell receptor beta chains were read from a single sample in a study of cytomegalovirus exposure and HLA in healthy donors. The table came from immunoSEQ multiplex PCR; TCRdb's copy has only in-frame clones and leaves some out. The top ten clones hold more than 2% of a sample with roughly 160,000 clones, roughly 77% of them seen once. Sample: PBMCs. These receptors were collected from a man aged 50-60 years in good health and CMV-seropositive. Each CDR3 is given with its conserved first and last residue. The order of the fields is J gene, D gene, V gene, clone size, CDR3 DNA, CDR3 protein. A D gene is named only where the DNA matches it firmly. A row's size may be missing; if present it is once, few, many or a size class.

>TRBJ1-5|TRBD1|TRBV10-3|.
TGTGCCATCACCAGGGGGCAGGATCAGCCCCAGCATTTT
CAITRGQDQPQHF
>TRBJ1-1|TRBD1|TRBV12-5|.
TGTGCTAGTGGTTCCCACAGGGGGAGTCCTGAAGCTTTCTTT
CASGSHRGSPEAFF
>TRBJ2-3|.|TRBV5-1|.
TGCGCCAGCAGCTTGGACAGGGAAACAGATACGCAGTATTTT
CASSLDRETDTQYF
>TRBJ1-1|TRBD1|TRBV2|few
TGTGCCAGCACTCAACGGACAGGAAACACTGAAGCTTTCTTT
CASTQRTGNTEAFF
>TRBJ2-5|TRBD1|TRBV5-1|few
TGCGCCAGCAGCTTTGGGGGACAGGGAGAGACCCAGTACTTC
CASSFGGQGETQYF
>TRBJ2-7|.|TRBV6-1|.
TGTGCCAGCAGACACAGGGAATCCTACGAGCAGTACTTC
CASRHRESYEQYF
>TRBJ1-1|.|TRBV7-2|few
TGTGCCAGCAGCTTGGCAGCACCCCCGGGTGAAGCTTTCTTT
CASSLAAPPGEAFF
>TRBJ1-5|TRBD1|TRBV7-8|.
TGTGCCAGCAGCCAGCCGGGCAGGGGGGCTAATCAGCCCCAGCATTTT
CASSQPGRGANQPQHF
>TRBJ2-5|.|TRBV5-6|.
TGTGCCAGCAGCTTGGCAGGGAACCAAGAGACCCAGTACTTC
CASSLAGNQETQYF
>TRBJ1-5|.|TRBV10-2|.
TGCGCCAGCAGTCGGACAGAGACCGCGCAGCCCCAGCATTTT
CASSRTETAQPQHF
>TRBJ1-6|.|TRBV7-2|.
TGTGCCAGCAGCAACCGGGACGGGGGGACGTCACCCCTCCACTTT
CASSNRDGGTSPLHF
>TRBJ1-6|.|TRBV9|.
TGTGCCAGCAGCGTAGTCCCTAGTAATTCACCCCTCCACTTT
CASSVVPSNSPLHF
>TRBJ1-4|TRBD1|TRBV5-4|.
TGTGCCAGCAGCCCCGACCAGGGGGGTTTTGGAGAAAAACTGTTTTTT
CASSPDQGGFGEKLFF
>TRBJ1-4|.|TRBV19|.
TGTGCCAGTAGTATAGGTTGGGACAAATTCGGCCGGGATGAAAAACTGTTTTTT
CASSIGWDKFGRDEKLFF
>TRBJ2-3|.|TRBV4-3|.
TGCGCCAGCAGCCAGTCACTAGCTGGCGTGGATACGCAGTATTTT
CASSQSLAGVDTQYF
>TRBJ2-7|.|TRBV5-1|.
TGCGCCAGCAGCTTGTGGACTCAGGGGTACGAGCAGTACTTC
CASSLWTQGYEQYF
>TRBJ2-7|.|TRBV4-3|.
TGCGCCAGCAGCCAAGGCCACACCTCGACCTACGAGCAGTACTTC
CASSQGHTSTYEQYF
>TRBJ1-3|.|TRBV6-1|.
TGTGCCAGCAGTGAGACGGGTACTGGAAACACCATATATTTT
CASSETGTGNTIYF
>TRBJ1-4|TRBD1|TRBV15|few
TGTGCCACCAGCGCAGGGTGGGACAGAGCAGGAAAACTGTTTTTT
CATSAGWDRAGKLFF
>TRBJ1-3|.|TRBV7-9|.
TGTGCCAGCAGACCCGACAGCTCTGGAAACACCATATATTTT
CASRPDSSGNTIYF
>TRBJ2-7|.|TRBV5-6|.
TGTGCCAGCAGCTTGCTAGGCGAGCAGTACTTC
CASSLLGEQYF
>TRBJ2-7|.|TRBV30|.
TGTGCCTGGAGTGTTCAGAGCGGCTTTCAACTCTCCTACGAGCAGTACTTC
CAWSVQSGFQLSYEQYF
>TRBJ2-1|TRBD1|TRBV27|.
TGTGCCAGTAGCAGGGGGCCGACTTACAATGAGCAGTTCTTC
CASSRGPTYNEQFF
>TRBJ2-7|.|TRBV7-9|.
TGTGCCAGCAGCTCGCAGGGGCATCGGATCTACGAGCAGTACTTC
CASSSQGHRIYEQYF
>TRBJ2-1|.|TRBV7-2|.
TGTGCCAGCAGCAACCCGGACAGATACTACAATGAGCAGTTCTTC
CASSNPDRYYNEQFF
>TRBJ1-1|TRBD1|TRBV27|.
TGTGCCAGCAGTTTCGGGACAGGGGGCGGCACTGAAGCTTTCTTT
CASSFGTGGGTEAFF
>TRBJ1-1|.|TRBV7-9|.
TGTGCCAGCAGCTTAGGATCCGGTAGCGAGGAAGCTTTCTTT
CASSLGSGSEEAFF
>TRBJ1-1|.|TRBV7-9|.
TGTGCCAGCAGCTCCGACAGTTATTTTAAAGCTTTCTTT
CASSSDSYFKAFF
>TRBJ1-5|TRBD1|TRBV19|few
TGTGCCAGTAGTATGACAGGGTATAGCAATCAGCCCCAGCATTTT
CASSMTGYSNQPQHF
>TRBJ1-6|TRBD1|TRBV9|.
TGTGCCAGCAGCGTAGCGGGGACAGGGACGTCACCCCTCCACTTT
CASSVAGTGTSPLHF
>TRBJ1-2|.|TRBV7-9|.
TGTGCCAGCAGCCTGGGGCGAGTTTGGGACTATGGCTACACCTTC
CASSLGRVWDYGYTF
>TRBJ1-4|.|TRBV9|.
TGTGCCAGCAGCGTTTCACAAACTAATGAAAAACTGTTTTTT
CASSVSQTNEKLFF
>TRBJ2-6|.|TRBV15|.
TGTGCCACCAGCGAGGGGAGGACTGGGGCCAACGTCCTGACTTTC
CATSEGRTGANVLTF
>TRBJ2-6|TRBD1|TRBV28|.
TGTGCCATCCGAACGGGACAGGGAAAGTTTTCAGCCGGTGGGGCCAACGTCCTGACTTTC
CAIRTGQGKFSAGGANVLTF
>TRBJ2-7|.|TRBV5-1|.
TGCGCCAGCGCCCACGGTGAGGGCCAGGGGTTCGAGCAGTACTTC
CASAHGEGQGFEQYF
>TRBJ2-7|TRBD1|TRBV4-3|.
TGCGCCAGCAGCCAAGAGACAGGGAACGAGCAGTACTTC
CASSQETGNEQYF
>TRBJ2-2|TRBD2|TRBV2|.
TGTGCCAGCAGTACTGGGAGCGGGGGGCCGAACACCGGGGAGCTGTTTTTT
CASSTGSGGPNTGELFF
>TRBJ1-2|.|TRBV6-5|once
TGTGCCAGCCGTGAGGGGGTAGGTCGTGGCTACACCTTC
CASREGVGRGYTF
>TRBJ1-2|TRBD1|TRBV19|few
TGTGCCACCCAGGCCAGGACAGGGGGTCACTATGGCTACACCTTC
CATQARTGGHYGYTF
>TRBJ2-7|TRBD1|TRBV5-1|.
TGCGCCAGCAGCCCTACAGGGGGCATCTACGAGCAGTACTTC
CASSPTGGIYEQYF
>TRBJ1-1|.|TRBV21-1|.
TGTGCCAGCAGCACACGAACGGCAGGGAAAGGCACTGAAGCTTTCTTT
CASSTRTAGKGTEAFF
>TRBJ2-5|.|TRBV9|.
TGTGCCAGCAGCCCCGCTAAACCCCTCGGGGAGACCCAGTACTTC
CASSPAKPLGETQYF
>TRBJ2-3|.|TRBV5-1|few
TGCGCCAGCAGCTTGGGACAGACCAGAGATACGCAGTATTTT
CASSLGQTRDTQYF
>TRBJ2-5|TRBD2|TRBV5-1|.
TGCGCCAGCAGCCTTGGGACTACCGGGGGGGAGACCCAGTACTTC
CASSLGTTGGETQYF
>TRBJ2-1|.|TRBV5-1|.
TGCGCCAGCACCCGGGATAGCGGTTACAATGAGCAGTTCTTC
CASTRDSGYNEQFF
>TRBJ2-5|TRBD2|TRBV29-1|once
TGCAGCGTCGCGGGGATTAGCGGGGGGGAGGAGACCCAGTACTTC
CSVAGISGGEETQYF
>TRBJ2-2|.|TRBV2|.
TGTGCCAGCAATCGGGGTCCCGGGGAGCTGTTTTTT
CASNRGPGELFF
>TRBJ1-1|TRBD1|TRBV7-8|once
TGTGCCAGCAGCTCCTACCGGGACAGTAACACTGAAGCTTTCTTT
CASSSYRDSNTEAFF
>TRBJ1-3|TRBD1|TRBV11-2|.
TGTGCCAGCAGCCCCCGACCGCCAGGGGGTAGAAACACCATATATTTT
CASSPRPPGGRNTIYF
>TRBJ1-5|.|TRBV18|few
TGTGCCAGCTCAACGAGCGCAACCCCTGATCAGCCCCAGCATTTT
CASSTSATPDQPQHF
>TRBJ1-2|.|TRBV4-3|.
TGCGCCAGCAGCCAAGACGGGAGGGTGGGTGGCTACACCTTC
CASSQDGRVGGYTF
>TRBJ2-5|.|TRBV6-6|.
TGTGCCATAAGGGGGGGGGAGACCCAGTACTTC
CAIRGGETQYF
>TRBJ2-5|TRBD2|TRBV9|.
TGTGCCAGCACCCAAGCGGGGGGCCCGCAAGAGACCCAGTACTTC
CASTQAGGPQETQYF
>TRBJ2-7|TRBD1|TRBV6-1|.
TGTGCCAGCACCCTACAGGGGGCTGGAGAGCAGTACTTC
CASTLQGAGEQYF
>TRBJ1-5|TRBD1|TRBV28|.
TGTGCCAGCAGTTTAGAGGGGACAGGGGTTCAGCCCCAGCATTTT
CASSLEGTGVQPQHF